The clone carrying this TCR beta chain was picked up a small number of times. Its antigen remains unidentified. Every single patient, without exception, relapsed after autologous stem cell transplantation, and brentuximab vedotin exposure varied. The CDR3 length is 12 residues. CDR1 and CDR2 from the germline V gene are SGHVS and FQNEAQ. The germline V and J ends were trimmed by 5 bases and 7 bases, with 8 bases remaining between them. TCRdb keeps only in-frame clones here, not all; method: immunoSEQ multiplex PCR. The data contain about 30,000 clones, roughly 76% of them singletons. The data belong to a study of PD-1 blockade in classical Hodgkin lymphoma. On the study more broadly: Once every 2 weeks, patients received intravenous nivolumab at 3 mg/kg.

Study-wide points: Exclusion was the outcome for patients who began nivolumab under 1 year after ASCT.

The rearrangement uses TRBV7-8 and TRBJ2-2; D gene unclear. This sample comprised peripheral blood mononuclear cells (PBMCs), obtained before the second cycle of nivolumab. The source is a human donor with classical Hodgkin lymphoma. The DNA for the CDR3 is TGTGCCAGCAGCCCCCCTTTCGGGGAGCTGTTTTTT. It is translated as CASSPPFGELFF.